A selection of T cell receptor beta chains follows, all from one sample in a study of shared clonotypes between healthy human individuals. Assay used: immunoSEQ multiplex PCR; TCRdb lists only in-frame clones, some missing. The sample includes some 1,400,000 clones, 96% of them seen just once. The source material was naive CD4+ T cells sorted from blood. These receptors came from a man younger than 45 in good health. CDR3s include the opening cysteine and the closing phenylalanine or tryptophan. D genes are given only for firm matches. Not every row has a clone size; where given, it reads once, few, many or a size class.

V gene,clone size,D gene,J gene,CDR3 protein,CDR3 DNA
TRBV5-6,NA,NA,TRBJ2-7,CASSSMLYEQYF,TGTGCCAGCAGCTCCATGTTGTACGAGCAGTACTTC
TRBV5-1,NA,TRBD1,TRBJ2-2,CASSLSQGARTGELFF,TGCGCCAGCAGCTTGTCCCAGGGGGCTAGGACCGGGGAGCTGTTTTTT
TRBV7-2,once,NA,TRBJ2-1,CASRRIGIPNEQFF,TGTGCCAGCAGGCGGATAGGGATCCCCAATGAGCAGTTCTTC
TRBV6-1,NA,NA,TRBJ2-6,CASSGYRGLSGANVLTF,TGTGCCAGCAGTGGGTACAGGGGACTCTCTGGGGCCAACGTCCTGACTTTC
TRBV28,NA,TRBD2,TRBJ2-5,CASGTTAGAPETQYF,TGTGCCAGCGGAACCACAGCGGGAGCCCCAGAGACCCAGTACTTC
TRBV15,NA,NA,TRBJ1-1,CATSRGVRGTGNTEAFF,TGTGCCACCAGCAGAGGAGTAAGGGGGACGGGGAACACTGAAGCTTTCTTT
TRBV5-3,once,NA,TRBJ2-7,CARSFSKTTSREQYF,TGTGCCAGAAGCTTTAGTAAAACCACCTCCCGCGAGCAGTACTTC
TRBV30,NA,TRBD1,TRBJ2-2,CAWSVTWTGRTNTGELFF,TGTGCCTGGAGTGTGACTTGGACAGGCCGAACGAACACCGGGGAGCTGTTTTTT
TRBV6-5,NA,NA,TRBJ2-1,CASRRDRILNEQFF,TGTGCCAGTCGAAGAGACAGGATCCTCAATGAGCAGTTCTTC
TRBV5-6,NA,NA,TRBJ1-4,CASSFKNRAREKLFF,TGTGCCAGCAGCTTCAAGAACAGGGCCCGCGAAAAACTGTTTTTT
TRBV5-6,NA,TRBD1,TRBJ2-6,CASSLRDRLRPGANVLTF,TGTGCCAGCAGCCTCCGGGACAGGTTACGGCCTGGGGCCAACGTCCTGACTTTC
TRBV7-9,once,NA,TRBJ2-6,CASSFSGANVLTF,TGTGCCAGCAGCTTTAGTGGGGCCAACGTCCTGACTTTC
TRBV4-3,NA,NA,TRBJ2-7,CASSQGRQGSYEQYF,TGCGCCAGCAGCCAAGGGAGGCAGGGCTCCTACGAGCAGTACTTC